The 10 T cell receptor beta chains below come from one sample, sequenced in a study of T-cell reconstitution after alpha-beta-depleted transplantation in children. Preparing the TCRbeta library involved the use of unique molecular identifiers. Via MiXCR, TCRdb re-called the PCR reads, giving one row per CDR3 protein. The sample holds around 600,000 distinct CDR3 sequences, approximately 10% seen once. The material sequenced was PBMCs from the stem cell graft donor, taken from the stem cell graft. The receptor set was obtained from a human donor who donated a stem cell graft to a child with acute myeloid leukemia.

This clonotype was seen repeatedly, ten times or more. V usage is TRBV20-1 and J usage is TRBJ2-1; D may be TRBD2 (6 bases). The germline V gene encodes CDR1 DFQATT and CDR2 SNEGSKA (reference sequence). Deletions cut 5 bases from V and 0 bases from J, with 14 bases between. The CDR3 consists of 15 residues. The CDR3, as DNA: TGCAGTGCTGCCCATCTCGGGAGCTCCTACAATGAGCAGTTCTTC. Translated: CSAAHLGSSYNEQFF.

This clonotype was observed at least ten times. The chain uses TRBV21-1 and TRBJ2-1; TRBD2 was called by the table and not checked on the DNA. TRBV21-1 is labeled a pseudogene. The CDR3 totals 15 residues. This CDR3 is CASSKGLAGDDEQFF. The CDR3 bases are TGTGCCAGCAGTAAAGGGCTAGCGGGAGACGATGAGCAGTTCTTC.

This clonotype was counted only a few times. The CDR3, as DNA: TGCGCCAGCAGCTTACCGACTAGCCAGGAGACCCAGTACTTC. This gives the protein CASSLPTSQETQYF. The chain couples TRBV5-1 to TRBJ2-5; 7 nucleotides match TRBD2. The CDR3 consists of 14 residues. In germline, CDR1 is SGHRS, CDR2 YFSETQ. After removal of 2 bases from V and 5 bases from J, the junction contained 6 bases not matched to a gene.

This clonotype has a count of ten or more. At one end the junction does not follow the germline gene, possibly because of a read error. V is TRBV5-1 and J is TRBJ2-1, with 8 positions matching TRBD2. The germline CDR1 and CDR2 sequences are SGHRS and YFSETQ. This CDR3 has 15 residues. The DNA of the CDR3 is TGTGCCAGCAGTTTAACTAGCGGCTCCTACAATGAGCAGTTCTTC. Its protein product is CASSLTSGSYNEQFF.

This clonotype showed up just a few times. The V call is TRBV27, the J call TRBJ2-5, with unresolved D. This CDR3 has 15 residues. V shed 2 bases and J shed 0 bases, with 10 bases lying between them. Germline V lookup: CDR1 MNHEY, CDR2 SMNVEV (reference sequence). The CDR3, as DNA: TGTGCCAGCAGTTTAGGGTGGGGATACCAAGAGACCCAGTACTTC. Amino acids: CASSLGWGYQETQYF.

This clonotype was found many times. CDR3 DNA: TGTGCCATCAGTGTCGACAGTTACAATGAGCAGTTCTTC. This codes for CAISVDSYNEQFF. The V call is TRBV10-3, the J call TRBJ2-1, with a tentative D call TRBD1 (5 bases). In germline, CDR1 is ENHRY, CDR2 SYGVKD. V was trimmed by 4 bases and J by 4 bases, leaving 8 bases between them. CDR3 size: 13 residues.

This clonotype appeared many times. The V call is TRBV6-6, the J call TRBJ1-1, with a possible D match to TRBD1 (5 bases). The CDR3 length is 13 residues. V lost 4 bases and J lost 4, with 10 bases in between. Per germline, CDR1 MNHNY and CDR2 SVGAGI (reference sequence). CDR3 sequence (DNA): TGTGCCAGCAGTTCCTCCGGGGGCACTGAAGCTTTCTTT. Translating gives CASSSSGGTEAFF.

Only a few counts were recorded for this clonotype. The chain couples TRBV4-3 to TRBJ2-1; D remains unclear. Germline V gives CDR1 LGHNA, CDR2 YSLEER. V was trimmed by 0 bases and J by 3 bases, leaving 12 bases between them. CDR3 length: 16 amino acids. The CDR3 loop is CASSQEAGQSYNEQFF. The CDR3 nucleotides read TGCGCCAGCAGCCAAGAGGCCGGGCAGAGCTACAATGAGCAGTTCTTC.

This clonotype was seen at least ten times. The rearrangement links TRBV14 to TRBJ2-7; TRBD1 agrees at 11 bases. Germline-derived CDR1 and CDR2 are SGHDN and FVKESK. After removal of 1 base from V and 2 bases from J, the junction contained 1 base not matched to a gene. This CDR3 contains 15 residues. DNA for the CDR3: TGTGCCAGCAGCCAAGGGGGACAGGGGGCCTACGAGCAGTACTTC. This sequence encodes CASSQGGQGAYEQYF.

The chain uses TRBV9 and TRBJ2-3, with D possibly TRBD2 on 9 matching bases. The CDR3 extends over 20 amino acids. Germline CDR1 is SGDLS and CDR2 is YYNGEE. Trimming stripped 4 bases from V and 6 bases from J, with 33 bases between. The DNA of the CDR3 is TGTGCCAGCAGCCCACAGGGGGGGGCCAGCGGGAGGCCTATCTCTGATACGCAGTATTTT. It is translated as CASSPQGGASGRPISDTQYF.